The rows below give T cell receptor beta chains drawn from one sample of a study of regulatory T cells in long-lasting Graves disease. TCRdb itself ran the multiplex PCR reads through MiXCR, one entry per CDR3 protein. The sample gives roughly 500,000 distinct CDR3 sequences, 13% of which show up once; roughly a tenth is in the top ten. These data also featured in a second study, about T cells in Graves' hyperthyroidism and ophthalmopathy.

The sequencing used peripheral blood mononuclear cells (PBMCs), collected at new diagnosis, from a patient treated with antithyroid drugs. These receptors all stem from a man in his thirties or forties with Graves disease. The CDR3 runs from the conserved cysteine through the conserved F or W. D genes are given only for firm matches. The size of a clone is reported for some rows only, either as once, few or many, or as a class for expanded clones.

size,D,J,V,CDR3,DNA
many,TRBD1,TRBJ2-1,TRBV7-9,CASSPSTGEAYNEQFF,TGTGCCAGCAGCCCCTCGACAGGGGAAGCCTACAATGAGCAGTTCTTC
few,TRBD1,TRBJ1-5,TRBV20-1,CSAGQGGGGDQPQHF,TGCAGTGCTGGACAGGGGGGAGGTGGCGATCAGCCCCAGCATTTT
-,-,TRBJ1-1,TRBV5-1,CASSLGGKNTEAFF,TGCGCCAGCAGCTTGGGAGGGAAGAACACTGAAGCTTTCTTT
-,-,TRBJ2-1,TRBV5-1,CASSLISEQFF,TGCGCCAGCAGCTTGATATCTGAGCAGTTCTTC
-,TRBD2,TRBJ2-5,TRBV20-1,CSARAGGETQYF,TGCAGTGCTCGGGCGGGGGGAGAGACCCAGTACTTC
many,TRBD2,TRBJ2-5,TRBV6-1,CASGRLAGVLETQYF,TGTGCCAGCGGAAGACTAGCGGGAGTTTTGGAGACCCAGTACTTC
few,-,TRBJ2-1,TRBV20-1,CSPTYSYNEQFF,TGCAGTCCGACCTACTCCTACAATGAGCAGTTCTTC
many,-,TRBJ1-3,TRBV2,CASNSQGSGNTIYF,TGTGCCAGCAACTCCCAGGGGAGTGGAAACACCATATATTTT
many,-,TRBJ1-1,TRBV6-2/TRBV6-3,CASRVQVSNTEAFF,TGTGCCAGCAGGGTACAGGTTTCGAACACTGAAGCTTTCTTT
many,-,TRBJ2-7,TRBV6-9,CASSYGRSDEQYF,TGTGCCAGCAGTTATGGGAGGAGCGACGAGCAGTACTTC
many,-,TRBJ2-4,TRBV11-2,CASSPNRDIQYF,TGTGCCAGCAGCCCAAACCGAGACATTCAGTACTTC
-,-,TRBJ2-3,TRBV20-1,CSTRVGDTQYF,TGCAGTACTAGAGTAGGGGATACGCAGTATTTT
-,TRBD1,TRBJ2-7,TRBV7-6,CASSFESGGEQYF,TGTGCCAGCAGCTTCGAGTCAGGGGGAGAGCAGTACTTC
-,TRBD1,TRBJ2-1,TRBV5-8,CASSRYRGTWGPWAYNEQFF,TGTGCCAGCAGCAGATACAGGGGCACTTGGGGGCCTTGGGCCTACAATGAGCAGTTCTTC
-,-,TRBJ2-3,TRBV5-6,CASSLVVRPRGQYF,TGTGCCAGCAGCTTGGTTGTAAGGCCGAGGGGGCAGTATTTT
few,TRBD2,TRBJ2-5,TRBV19,CASSIDRTSGETQYF,TGTGCCAGTAGTATAGACAGGACTAGCGGGGAGACCCAGTACTTC
many,TRBD2,TRBJ2-1,TRBV7-9,CASSFTTSGAEQFF,TGTGCCAGCAGCTTCACTACTAGCGGGGCTGAGCAGTTCTTC
many,-,TRBJ2-7,TRBV10-2,CASSVRGFEQYF,TGCGCCAGCAGCGTCAGAGGATTCGAGCAGTACTTC
many,-,TRBJ2-6,TRBV9,CASSGSGAGANVLTF,TGTGCCAGCAGTGGTTCTGGGGCTGGGGCCAACGTCCTGACTTTC
few,TRBD1,TRBJ1-1,TRBV18,CASSRIGQGAGTEAFF,TGTGCCAGCTCACGAATCGGACAGGGGGCTGGCACTGAAGCTTTCTTT
-,TRBD2,TRBJ2-3,TRBV20-1,CSALAGVGDTQYF,TGCAGTGCTTTAGCGGGAGTTGGAGATACGCAGTATTTT
-,-,TRBJ2-1,TRBV28,CASSLGAGRNEQFF,TGTGCCAGCAGTTTAGGGGCGGGCCGGAATGAGCAGTTCTTC
many,TRBD1,TRBJ2-6,TRBV20-1,CSASDRGHSGANVLTF,TGCAGTGCTTCCGACAGGGGCCACTCTGGGGCCAACGTCCTGACTTTC
-,-,TRBJ1-4,TRBV4-2,CASSQSWGTNEKLFF,TGTGCCAGCAGCCAATCGTGGGGCACTAATGAAAAACTGTTTTTT
-,TRBD2,TRBJ2-1,TRBV7-3,CASSPNRLAGGNEQFF,TGTGCCAGCAGCCCGAATAGACTAGCGGGAGGGAATGAGCAGTTCTTC
-,TRBD2,TRBJ2-1,TRBV9,CASSVAGTSGMANEQFF,TGTGCCAGCAGCGTTGCTGGGACTAGCGGGATGGCGAATGAGCAGTTCTTC
-,-,TRBJ2-3,TRBV15,CATRAPESTDTQYF,TGTGCCACCAGGGCCCCGGAAAGCACAGATACGCAGTATTTT
few,-,TRBJ2-3,TRBV9,CASSAPTHLDTQYF,TGTGCCAGCAGCGCCCCGACCCACCTAGATACGCAGTATTTT
many,-,TRBJ1-5,TRBV20-1,CSARDPASNQPQHF,TGCAGTGCTAGAGATCCAGCCAGCAATCAGCCCCAGCATTTT
few,-,TRBJ1-4,TRBV7-9,CASSPPGDEKLFF,TGTGCCAGCAGCCCCCCCGGTGACGAAAAACTGTTTTTT
once,TRBD1,TRBJ2-2,TRBV18,CASSSGQQNTGELFF,TGTGCCAGCTCATCGGGACAGCAGAACACCGGGGAGCTGTTTTTT
-,-,TRBJ1-3,TRBV24-1,CATRDSGNTIYF,TGTGCCACCAGGGACTCTGGAAACACCATATATTTT
few,-,TRBJ1-4,TRBV19,CASSVREDEKLFF,TGTGCCAGTAGTGTCCGGGAGGATGAAAAACTGTTTTTT
few,-,TRBJ2-4,TRBV10-2,CATSHGKNIQYF,TGCGCCACCTCCCACGGCAAAAACATTCAGTACTTC
-,TRBD2,TRBJ2-7,TRBV11-2,CASSLAAGGTDYEQYF,TGTGCCAGCAGCTTAGCTGCGGGAGGTACCGACTACGAGCAGTACTTC
few,TRBD1,TRBJ2-6,TRBV11-1,CASSSQGAGGANVLTF,TGTGCCAGCAGCTCACAGGGGGCTGGTGGGGCCAACGTCCTGACTTTC
-,TRBD2,TRBJ2-5,TRBV28,CASSKTSASGETQYF,TGTGCCAGCAGTAAGACTAGCGCCAGCGGGGAGACCCAGTACTTC
many,TRBD1,TRBJ2-6,TRBV6-1,CGSDRGYGANVLTF,TGTGGCTCCGACAGGGGATATGGGGCCAACGTCCTGACTTTC
many,-,TRBJ1-4,TRBV5-1,CASSPGVLNEKLFF,TGCGCCAGCAGCCCGGGAGTCCTTAATGAAAAACTGTTTTTT
many,TRBD1,TRBJ1-5,TRBV19,CASSLRGTGASSNQPQHF,TGTGCCAGTAGTCTTCGGGGGACAGGGGCCTCTAGCAATCAGCCCCAGCATTTT
many,-,TRBJ2-7,TRBV6-1,CASSPSSNEQYF,TGTGCCAGCAGTCCCTCTTCAAACGAGCAGTACTTC
many,TRBD1,TRBJ1-4,TRBV6-1,CASSEAAGGREKLFF,TGTGCCAGCAGTGAAGCGGCAGGGGGCCGTGAAAAACTGTTTTTT
many,-,TRBJ1-1,TRBV2,CASSDRRGGNTEAFF,TGTGCCAGCAGTGATCGGAGGGGAGGGAACACTGAAGCTTTCTTT
many,-,TRBJ1-1,TRBV20-1,CSARDYPQGSNTEAFF,TGCAGTGCTAGAGATTACCCCCAGGGTTCAAACACTGAAGCTTTCTTT
-,-,TRBJ2-1,TRBV11-2,CASSLGWNAEQFF,TGTGCCAGCAGCTTAGGGTGGAACGCCGAGCAGTTCTTC
many,TRBD1,TRBJ1-5,TRBV6-1,CASKSQGAGNQPQHF,TGTGCCAGCAAGAGTCAGGGGGCGGGCAATCAGCCCCAGCATTTT
many,TRBD1,TRBJ1-1,TRBV15,CATSRAPGGEAFF,TGTGCCACCAGCAGAGCCCCAGGGGGTGAAGCTTTCTTT
many,TRBD2,TRBJ2-3,TRBV7-9,CASSRGAGGGISTDTQYF,TGTGCCAGCAGCCGGGGAGCGGGAGGTGGTATTAGCACAGATACGCAGTATTTT
few,-,TRBJ2-5,TRBV3-1,CASSQRAVGSGVQETQYF,TGTGCCAGCAGCCAAAGAGCGGTGGGGTCGGGAGTCCAAGAGACCCAGTACTTC
few,TRBD2,TRBJ2-7,TRBV7-9,CASSSTAGGSYEQYF,TGTGCCAGCAGCTCTACAGCGGGAGGGTCCTACGAGCAGTACTTC
many,TRBD1,TRBJ2-2,TRBV11-2,CASSPSTGGGGELFF,TGTGCCAGCAGCCCAAGCACAGGGGGCGGCGGGGAGCTGTTTTTT
-,-,TRBJ2-3,TRBV19,CASKQGGDTQYF,TGTGCCAGTAAACAGGGAGGAGATACGCAGTATTTT
few,TRBD2,TRBJ2-2,TRBV7-9,CASSPIAGGTTGELFF,TGTGCCAGCAGCCCCATAGCGGGAGGCACCACCGGGGAGCTGTTTTTT
many,-,TRBJ2-1,TRBV2,CASSKDGAYNEQFF,TGTGCCAGCAGTAAAGACGGGGCCTACAATGAGCAGTTCTTC
-,TRBD2,TRBJ2-1,TRBV12-3/TRBV12-4,CASSLERASGRNEQFF,TGTGCCAGCAGTTTAGAACGGGCTAGCGGGAGAAATGAGCAGTTCTTC
many,-,TRBJ1-1,TRBV12-3/TRBV12-4,CASSRTVGTEAFF,TGTGCCAGCAGCCGGACAGTGGGCACTGAAGCTTTCTTT
few,TRBD2,TRBJ2-5,TRBV5-4,CASSLVPGTSGRTQETQYF,TGTGCCAGCAGCTTGGTCCCCGGGACTAGCGGGAGGACCCAAGAGACCCAGTACTTC
many,-,TRBJ2-2,TRBV2,CASNPGAGNTGELFF,TGTGCCAGCAATCCCGGAGCGGGGAACACCGGGGAGCTGTTTTTT
-,-,TRBJ2-3,TRBV5-1,CASSLLGPDTQYF,TGCGCCAGCAGTCTTCTTGGCCCAGATACGCAGTATTTT